This T cell receptor beta chain was identified in a study of shared clonotypes between healthy human individuals. Study-level information: A couple of women and a few men aged 18 to 49 made up the donors. Study results and limitations: Researchers found naive subsets generally carried larger estimated richness than memory subsets.

TCRdb's table, derived via immunoSEQ multiplex PCR, lists solely in-frame clones and lacks some. The sample consists of about 2.3 million clones, more than 80% of them appearing once. The CDR3 runs to 16 residues. Remarks on this clone: Its cognate antigen is unknown.

Investigators divided CD4+ cells into CD45RA+ naive and CD45RA-negative memory subsets. Input material: naive CD4+ T cells from PBMCs. The subset: CD45RA+ positively selected. This TCR came from a man aged 18 to 29 in good health. Some clones in this sample may be carry-over from other donors' samples. The chain recombines TRBV12-2 with TRBJ1-1; whether TRBD1, the table's D call, matches the DNA was not checked. TRBV12-2 is reported as a pseudogene. The CDR3 nucleotides are TGTGCAAGTCGCTTAGTTCAGGGGGGCGGTGGGTCTGAAGCTTTCTTT. Its translation is CASRLVQGGGGSEAFF.